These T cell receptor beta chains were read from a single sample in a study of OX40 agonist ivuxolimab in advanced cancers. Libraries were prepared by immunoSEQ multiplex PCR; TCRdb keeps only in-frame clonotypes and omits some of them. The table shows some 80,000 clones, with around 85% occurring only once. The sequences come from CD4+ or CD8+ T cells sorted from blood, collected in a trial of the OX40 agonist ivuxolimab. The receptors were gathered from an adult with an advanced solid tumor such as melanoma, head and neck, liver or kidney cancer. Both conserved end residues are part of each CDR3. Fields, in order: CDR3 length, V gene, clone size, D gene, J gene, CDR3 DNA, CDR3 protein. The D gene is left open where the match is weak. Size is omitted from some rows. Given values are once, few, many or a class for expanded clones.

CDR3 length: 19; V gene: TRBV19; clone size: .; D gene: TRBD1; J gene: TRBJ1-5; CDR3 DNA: TGTGCCAGTAGTATCTTCTTCAGGCCCGGACAGGCAACCGATCAGCCCCAGCATTTT; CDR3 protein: CASSIFFRPGQATDQPQHF
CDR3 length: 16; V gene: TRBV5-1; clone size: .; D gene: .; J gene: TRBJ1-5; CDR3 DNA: TGCGCCAGCAGCTTGGACGGTGTCAATAGCAATCAGCCCCAGCATTTT; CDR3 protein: CASSLDGVNSNQPQHF
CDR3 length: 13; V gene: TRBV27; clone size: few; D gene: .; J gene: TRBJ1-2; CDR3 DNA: TGTGCCAGCAGTTTTCACAGGAAGGGTGGCTACACCTTC; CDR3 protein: CASSFHRKGGYTF
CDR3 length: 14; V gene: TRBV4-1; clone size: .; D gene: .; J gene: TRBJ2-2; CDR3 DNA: TGCGCCAGCAGCCCGATAACAAGCACCGGGGAGCTGTTTTTT; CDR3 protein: CASSPITSTGELFF
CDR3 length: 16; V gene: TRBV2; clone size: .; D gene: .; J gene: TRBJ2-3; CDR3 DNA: TGTGCCAGCAGGGGTGATGGGGTTTCTAGCACAGATACGCAGTATTTT; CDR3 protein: CASRGDGVSSTDTQYF
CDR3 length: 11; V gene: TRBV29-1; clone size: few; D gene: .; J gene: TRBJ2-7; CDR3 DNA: TGCAGCGTTGACAGGGCCTACGAGCAGTACTTC; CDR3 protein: CSVDRAYEQYF
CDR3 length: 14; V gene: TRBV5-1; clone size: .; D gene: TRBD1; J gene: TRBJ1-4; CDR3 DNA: TGCGCCAGCAGCTTTACAGGGGTAACTGAAAAACTGTTTTTT; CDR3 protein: CASSFTGVTEKLFF
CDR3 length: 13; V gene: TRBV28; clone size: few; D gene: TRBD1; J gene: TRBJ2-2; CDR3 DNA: TGTGCCAGTAGGGACAGAGAGGGCGGGGAGCTGTTTTTT; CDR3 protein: CASRDREGGELFF
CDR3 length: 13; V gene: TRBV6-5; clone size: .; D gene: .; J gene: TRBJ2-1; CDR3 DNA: TGTGCCAGCAGGTTTGCCCATCTCAATGAGCAGTTCTTC; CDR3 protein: CASRFAHLNEQFF
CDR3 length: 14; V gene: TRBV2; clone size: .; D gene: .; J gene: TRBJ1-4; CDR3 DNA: TGTGCCAGCAGTGAGAGGGGGGGACATGAAAAACTGTTTTTT; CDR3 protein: CASSERGGHEKLFF
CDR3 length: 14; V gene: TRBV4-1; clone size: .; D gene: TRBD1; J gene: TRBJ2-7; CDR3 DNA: TGCGCCAGCAGCCAGGGACAGGGATTCTACGAGCAGTACTTC; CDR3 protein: CASSQGQGFYEQYF
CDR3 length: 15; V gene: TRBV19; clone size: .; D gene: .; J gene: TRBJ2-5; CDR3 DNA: TGTGCCAGTAGTATACTTGGACTCGAAAAAGAGACCCAGTACTTC; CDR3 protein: CASSILGLEKETQYF
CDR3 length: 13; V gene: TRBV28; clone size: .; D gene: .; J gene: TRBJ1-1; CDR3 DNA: TGTGCCAGCAGTTCCGGACTAACACTTGAAGCTTTCTTT; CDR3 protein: CASSSGLTLEAFF
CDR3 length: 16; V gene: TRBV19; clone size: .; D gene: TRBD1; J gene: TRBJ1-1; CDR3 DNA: TGTGCCAGTAGACAACAGGGGCGCGGGTTGATCACTGAAGCTTTCTTT; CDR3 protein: CASRQQGRGLITEAFF
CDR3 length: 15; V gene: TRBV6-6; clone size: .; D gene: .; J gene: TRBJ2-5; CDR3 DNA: TGTGCCAGCAGACAACCGGGACGTATCCAAGAGACCCAGTACTTC; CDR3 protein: CASRQPGRIQETQYF
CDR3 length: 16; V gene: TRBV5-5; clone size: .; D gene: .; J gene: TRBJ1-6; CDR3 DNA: TGTGCCAGCAGCCCACAGGGTCGGGTCGATAATTCACCCCTCCACTTT; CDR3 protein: CASSPQGRVDNSPLHF
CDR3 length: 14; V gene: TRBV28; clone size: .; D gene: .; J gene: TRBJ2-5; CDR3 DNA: TGTGCCAGCAGTCCCAACGTAGGTGGAGAGACCCAGTACTTC; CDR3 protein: CASSPNVGGETQYF
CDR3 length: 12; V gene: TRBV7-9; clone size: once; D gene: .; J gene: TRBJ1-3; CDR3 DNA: TGTGCCAGCAGCCGTGGGCGTAACACCATATATTTT; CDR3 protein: CASSRGRNTIYF
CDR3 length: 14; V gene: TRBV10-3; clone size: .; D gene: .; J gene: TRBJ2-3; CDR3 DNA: TGTGCCTCAAACGGGGGTGCGGGCACAGATACGCAGTATTTT; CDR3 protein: CASNGGAGTDTQYF
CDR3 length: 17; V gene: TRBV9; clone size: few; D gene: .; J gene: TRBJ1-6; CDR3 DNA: TGTGCCAGCAGCGTTAAAGCTTTCGGACACGACAATTCACCCCTCCACTTT; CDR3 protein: CASSVKAFGHDNSPLHF
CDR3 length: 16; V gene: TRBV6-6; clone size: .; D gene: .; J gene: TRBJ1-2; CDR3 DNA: TGTGCCAGCAGTTACTCACAGGCCGAGGGGGGCTATGGCTACACCTTC; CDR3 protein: CASSYSQAEGGYGYTF
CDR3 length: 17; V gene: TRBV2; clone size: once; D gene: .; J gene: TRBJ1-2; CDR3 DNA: TGTGCCAGCAAACGTGGCGACAGTCTAACCTCAGGCCCTGGCTACACCTTC; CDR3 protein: CASKRGDSLTSGPGYTF
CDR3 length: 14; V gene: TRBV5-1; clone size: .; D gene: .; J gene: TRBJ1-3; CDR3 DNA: TGCGCCAGCAGCTTCGGAAGCTCTGGAAACACCATATATTTT; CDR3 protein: CASSFGSSGNTIYF
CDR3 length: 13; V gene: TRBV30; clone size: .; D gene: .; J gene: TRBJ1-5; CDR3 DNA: TGTGCCTGTAGGGGGGGCAACAATCAGCCCCAGCATTTT; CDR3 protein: CACRGGNNQPQHF
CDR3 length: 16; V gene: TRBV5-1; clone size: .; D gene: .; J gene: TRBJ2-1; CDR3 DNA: TGCGCCAGCAGCTTGGCGGCCGGAGGGGGTTACAATGAGCAGTTCTTC; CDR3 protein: CASSLAAGGGYNEQFF
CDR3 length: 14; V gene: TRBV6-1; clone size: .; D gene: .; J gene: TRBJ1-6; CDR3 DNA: TGTGCCAGCAGTGTGAGAGGGGAGGAATCACCCCTCCACTTT; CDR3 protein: CASSVRGEESPLHF
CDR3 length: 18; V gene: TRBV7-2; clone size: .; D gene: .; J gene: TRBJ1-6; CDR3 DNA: TGTGCCAGCAGCCAAACGGGAGTTCCGGGCTCCTATAATTCACCCCTCCACTTT; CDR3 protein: CASSQTGVPGSYNSPLHF
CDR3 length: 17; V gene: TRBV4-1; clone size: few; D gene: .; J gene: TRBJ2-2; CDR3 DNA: TGCGCCAGCAGCCCCCCGCAGGGTTTGGCGAACACCGGGGAGCTGTTTTTT; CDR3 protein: CASSPPQGLANTGELFF
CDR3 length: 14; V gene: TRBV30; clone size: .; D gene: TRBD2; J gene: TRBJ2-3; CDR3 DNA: TGTGCCTGGAAACTAGCGGGTAGCGTTGATACGCAGTATTTT; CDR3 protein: CAWKLAGSVDTQYF
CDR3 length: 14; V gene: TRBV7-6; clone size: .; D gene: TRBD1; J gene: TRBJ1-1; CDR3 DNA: TGTGCCAGCAGCTTAGGACAGGGGAACACTGAAGCTTTCTTT; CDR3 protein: CASSLGQGNTEAFF
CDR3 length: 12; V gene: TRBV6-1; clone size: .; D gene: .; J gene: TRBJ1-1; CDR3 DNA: TGTGCCAGCAGTGGGATGAACACTGAAGCTTTCTTT; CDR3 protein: CASSGMNTEAFF
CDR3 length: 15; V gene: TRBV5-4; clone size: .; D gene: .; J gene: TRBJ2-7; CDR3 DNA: TGTGCCAGCAGCTCTCCCCTTGGGGGTACCTACGAGCAGTACTTC; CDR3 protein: CASSSPLGGTYEQYF
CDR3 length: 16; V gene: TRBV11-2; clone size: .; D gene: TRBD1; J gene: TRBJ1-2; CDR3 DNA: TGTGCCAGCAGCCCGCGGGGACAGGGAGGCTGGAATGGCTACACCTTC; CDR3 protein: CASSPRGQGGWNGYTF
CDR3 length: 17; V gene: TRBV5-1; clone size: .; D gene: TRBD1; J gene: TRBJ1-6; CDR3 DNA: TGCGCCAGCAGCATTAATGGACAGGGCCAGGGAAATTCACCCCTCCACTTT; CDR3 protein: CASSINGQGQGNSPLHF
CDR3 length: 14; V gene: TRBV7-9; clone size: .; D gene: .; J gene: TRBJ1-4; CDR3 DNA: TGTGCCAGCGGCCCGTTTAGCACTAATGAAAAACTGTTTTTT; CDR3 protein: CASGPFSTNEKLFF
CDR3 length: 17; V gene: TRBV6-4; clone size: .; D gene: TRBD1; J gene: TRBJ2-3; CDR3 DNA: TGTGCCAGCAGTGATTCTCCCGGGACAGGGTTCACAGATACGCAGTATTTT; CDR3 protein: CASSDSPGTGFTDTQYF
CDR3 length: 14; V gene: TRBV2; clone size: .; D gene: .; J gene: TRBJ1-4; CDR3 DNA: TGTGCCAGCAACCGAGACAGGAATAATGAAAAACTGTTTTTT; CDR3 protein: CASNRDRNNEKLFF
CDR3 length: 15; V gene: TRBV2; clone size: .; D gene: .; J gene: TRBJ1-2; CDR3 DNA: TGTGCCAGCAGTGTTATGGGTGAATTGACCTATGGCTATACCTTC; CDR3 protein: CASSVMGELTYGYTF
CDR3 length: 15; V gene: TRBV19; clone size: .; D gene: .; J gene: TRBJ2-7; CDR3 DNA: TGTGCCAGTAGTGTAAGATCCCCTCTGGTAGGCGAGCAGTACTTC; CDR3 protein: CASSVRSPLVGEQYF
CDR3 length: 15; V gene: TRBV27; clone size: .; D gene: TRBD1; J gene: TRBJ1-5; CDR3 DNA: TGTGCCAGCAGTTTATCGTGGACAGGGAGGCAGCCCCAGCATTTT; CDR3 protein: CASSLSWTGRQPQHF
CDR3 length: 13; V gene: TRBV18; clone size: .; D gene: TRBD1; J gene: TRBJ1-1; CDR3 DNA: TGTGCCAGCTCACAGGGGGCTAACACTGAAGCTTTCTTT; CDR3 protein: CASSQGANTEAFF
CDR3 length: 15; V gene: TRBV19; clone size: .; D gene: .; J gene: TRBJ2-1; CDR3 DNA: TGTGCCAGCCCAAGGGCGGCTAGGGTCCACAATGAGCAGTTCTTC; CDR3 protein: CASPRAARVHNEQFF
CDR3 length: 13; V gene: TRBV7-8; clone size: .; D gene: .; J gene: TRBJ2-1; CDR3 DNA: TGTGCCAGCAGTACTACGAGGTACAATGAGCAGTTCTTC; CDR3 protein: CASSTTRYNEQFF
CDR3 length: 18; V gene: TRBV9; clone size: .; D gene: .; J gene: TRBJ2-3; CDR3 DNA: TGTGCCAGCAGCGTAGAGGTAGGCGGGTCCACCCCCAGGGATACGCAGTATTTT; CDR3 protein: CASSVEVGGSTPRDTQYF
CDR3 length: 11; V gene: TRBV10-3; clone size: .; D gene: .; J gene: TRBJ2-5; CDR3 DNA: TGTGCCATCAGTGTTGGGGAGACCCAGTACTTC; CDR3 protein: CAISVGETQYF
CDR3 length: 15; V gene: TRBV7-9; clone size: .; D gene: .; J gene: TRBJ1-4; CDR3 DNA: TGTGCCAGCAGCTTCCAACAGGGCCTCGGGGGGAAACTGTTTTTT; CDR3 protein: CASSFQQGLGGKLFF
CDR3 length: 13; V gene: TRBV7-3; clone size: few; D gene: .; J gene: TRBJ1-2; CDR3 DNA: TGTGCCAGCAGCCTCGACTCGAACTATGGCTACACCTTC; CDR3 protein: CASSLDSNYGYTF
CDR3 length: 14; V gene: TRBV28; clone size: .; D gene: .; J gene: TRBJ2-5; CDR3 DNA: TGTGCCAGCAGTTTATTCGACCAGAGACGGACCCAGTACTTC; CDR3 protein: CASSLFDQRRTQYF
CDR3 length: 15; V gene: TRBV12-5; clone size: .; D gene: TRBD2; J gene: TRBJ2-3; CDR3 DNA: TGTGCTAGTGGTTTGGGACTAGCGGGGGTGGATACGCAGTATTTT; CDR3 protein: CASGLGLAGVDTQYF
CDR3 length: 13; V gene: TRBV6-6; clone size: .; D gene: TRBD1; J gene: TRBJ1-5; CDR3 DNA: TGTGCCAGCAGACCCGACAGGGCCCAGCCCCAGCATTTT; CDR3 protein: CASRPDRAQPQHF
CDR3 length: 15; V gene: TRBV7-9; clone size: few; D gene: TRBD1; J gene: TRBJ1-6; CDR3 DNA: TGTGCCAGCAGCCTAGGGGGGACAGATAGTTCACCCCTCCACTTT; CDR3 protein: CASSLGGTDSSPLHF
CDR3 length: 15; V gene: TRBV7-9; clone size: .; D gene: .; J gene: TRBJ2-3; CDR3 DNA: TGTGCCAGCAGCTTAGCGAGCACGGGTGCAGATACGCAGTATTTT; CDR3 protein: CASSLASTGADTQYF
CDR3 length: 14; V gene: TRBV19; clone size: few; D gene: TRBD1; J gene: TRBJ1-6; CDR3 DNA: TGTGCCAGTAGTTTGCTGGACAGGGGTGCGCCCCTCCACTTT; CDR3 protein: CASSLLDRGAPLHF
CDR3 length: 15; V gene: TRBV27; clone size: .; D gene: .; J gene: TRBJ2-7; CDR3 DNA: TGTGCCAGCAGTTTGGACGGGACGCAGGTTTTTAAACAGTACTTC; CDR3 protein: CASSLDGTQVFKQYF
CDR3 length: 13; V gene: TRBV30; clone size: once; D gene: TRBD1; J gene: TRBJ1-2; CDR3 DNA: TGTGCCTGGAGTTCCTACAGGGGCTATGGCTACACCTTC; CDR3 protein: CAWSSYRGYGYTF
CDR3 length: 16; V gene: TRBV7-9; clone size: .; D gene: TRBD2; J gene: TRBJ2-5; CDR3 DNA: TGTGCCAGCAGCCTCGGACTAGCGGGGGGCCAAGAGACCCAGTACTTC; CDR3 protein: CASSLGLAGGQETQYF
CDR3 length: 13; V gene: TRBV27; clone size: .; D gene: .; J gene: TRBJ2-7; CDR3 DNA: TGTGCCAGCAGTTTAGGGCCGACGTACGAGCAGTACTTC; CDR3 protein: CASSLGPTYEQYF
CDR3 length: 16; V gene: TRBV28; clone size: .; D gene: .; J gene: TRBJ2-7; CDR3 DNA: TGTGCCAGCAGGGATAGCGGGGACAGACGCTCCTACGAGCAGTACTTC; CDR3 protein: CASRDSGDRRSYEQYF
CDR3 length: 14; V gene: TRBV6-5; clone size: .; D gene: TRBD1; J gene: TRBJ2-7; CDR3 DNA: TGTGCCAGCACCCCGGAGACAGGGGTCTACGAGCAGTACTTC; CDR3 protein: CASTPETGVYEQYF
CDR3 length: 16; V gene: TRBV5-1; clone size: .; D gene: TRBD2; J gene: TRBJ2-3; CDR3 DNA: TGCGCCAGCAAAACCGGACTAGCGGGGTCTACAGATACGCAGTATTTT; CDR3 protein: CASKTGLAGSTDTQYF